These 13 T cell receptor beta chains came from one sample sequenced in a study of T cells in Graves' hyperthyroidism and ophthalmopathy. Amplified TCR beta CDR3 regions derived from RNA transcripts. HTBI primers drove first-round RT-PCR of the TCR CDR3. One entry per CDR3 protein, called by TCRdb with MiXCR from the multiplex PCR reads. The sample lists about 640,000 distinct CDR3 sequences, less than 25% seen once, with under 35% in the top ten. Sample: blood. These receptors were collected from a man younger than 40 with Graves' ophthalmopathy.

This chain uses TRBV19 with TRBJ2-1, with TRBD2 identical over 7 bases. The trim removed 5 bases at V and 2 bases at J, leaving 6 bases unmatched. Germline CDR1 and CDR2: LNHDA and SQIVND (reference sequence). This CDR3 is built from 15 residues. As DNA, the CDR3 is TGTGCCAGTAGTGGGACCGGACTAGCCTACAATGAGCAGTTCTTC. Encoded protein: CASSGTGLAYNEQFF.

Ten or more counts support this clonotype. V gene TRBV7-8 combines with J gene TRBJ1-2; 8 nucleotides agree with TRBD1. Germline V gives CDR1 SGHVS, CDR2 FQNEAQ. The CDR3 loop spans 16 amino acids. Unmatched junction bases numbered 7, after V lost 0 bases and J lost 4 bases. The CDR3 protein is CASSLAGQGLSYGYTF. For the CDR3, the DNA is TGTGCCAGCAGCTTAGCAGGACAGGGCTTAAGCTATGGCTACACCTTC.

The chain uses TRBV12-3 or TRBV12-4 and TRBJ2-1, with D unresolved. Trimming cost V 0 bases and J 8 bases, with 11 bases left between them. The CDR3 has 14 residues. CDR3 sequence: CASSLALGGDEQFF. The CDR3 coding sequence is TGTGCCAGCAGTTTAGCGCTGGGTGGGGATGAGCAGTTCTTC.

This clonotype has at least ten counts. This chain connects TRBV3-1 to TRBJ2-1, with a tentative D call TRBD1 (5 bases). With 2 bases removed from V and 13 bases from J, the gap between germline ends came to 15 bases. This CDR3 region has 13 residues. CDR1 and CDR2 (germline): LGHDT, YNNKEL (reference sequence). The CDR3 here is CASSQSSGQFQFF. In nucleotides, the CDR3 is TGTGCCAGCAGCCAATCGTCAGGGCAGTTCCAGTTCTTC.

The chain combines TRBV15 with TRBJ2-1, with D possibly matching TRBD1 (6 bases). Germline loops: CDR1 LNHNV, CDR2 YYDKDF (reference sequence). Trimming took off 0 bases at V and 6 bases at J, with 15 bases between the two ends. CDR3 length equals 16 residues. CDR3 loop: CATSRDRQGPANEQFF. The CDR3, as DNA: TGTGCCACCAGCAGAGATCGTCAGGGGCCGGCCAATGAGCAGTTCTTC.

The chain uses TRBV14 and TRBJ2-4; possible D gene TRBD1, 7 bases. CDR3 length: 18 amino acids. V shed 3 bases and J shed 0 bases, with 18 bases lying between them. Per germline, CDR1 SGHDN and CDR2 FVKESK. The CDR3 DNA reads TGTGCCAGCAGCCACTCCAGGGGGAGGCAGGGAGCCAAAAACATTCAGTACTTC. This translates into CASSHSRGRQGAKNIQYF.

Only a few counts were recorded for this clonotype. A much bigger clone sits one base away, suggesting this may be a read error. The chain uses TRBV2 and TRBJ2-3, with TRBD2 matching over 13 bases. The germline gives CDR1 SNHLY, CDR2 FYNNEI. The CDR3 is 14 amino acids. CDR3 region: CAGRTSGRGDTQYF. The CDR3 DNA is TGTGCCGGCAGAACTAGCGGGAGGGGAGATACGCAGTATTTT. The full variable domain, in which reference TRBV2 and TRBJ2-3 provide the parts outside the CDR3, is EPEVTQTPSHQVTQMGQEVILRCVPISNHLYFYWYRQILGQKVEFLVSFYNNEISEKSEIFDDQFSVERPDGSNFTLKIRSTKLEDSAMYFCAGRTSGRGDTQYFGPGTRLTVL.

The V call is TRBV20-1, the J call TRBJ2-7; 9 nucleotides match TRBD1. J lost 1 base, V lost 6 bases, and 7 bases had no gene match. In germline, CDR1 is DFQATT, CDR2 SNEGSKA (reference sequence). The CDR3 has 14 amino acids. This chain's CDR3 is CSASGTGLSYEQYF. CDR3 nucleotide sequence: TGCAGTGCCTCCGGGACAGGGCTTTCCTACGAGCAGTACTTC.

Only a few counts were recorded for this clonotype. The V call is TRBV2, the J call TRBJ2-7; D unclear. The CDR3 runs 14 residues. Trimming pared 7 bases from V and 4 bases from J, leaving 17 bases between. Germline lookup yields CDR1 SNHLY and CDR2 FYNNEI. The CDR3 reads CASISLDIAYEQYF. Here the CDR3 DNA reads TGTGCCAGCATCAGCTTAGATATCGCTTACGAGCAGTACTTC.

Ten or more counts support this clonotype. V is TRBV7-2 and J is TRBJ2-7; possible D gene TRBD1, 6 bases. V shed 2 bases and J shed 7 bases, with 15 bases lying between them. CDR3 length: 14 amino acids. Germline values: CDR1 SGHTA, CDR2 FQGNSA. CDR3 DNA sequence: TGTGCCAGCAGCTTAAACCGAGGGGGTCGGGAGCAGTACTTC. This translates into CASSLNRGGREQYF.

The chain couples TRBV11-2 to TRBJ2-1; TRBD2 aligns across 10 bases. The V gene end was trimmed by 2 bases and the J gene end by 6 bases; junction bases not matched to a gene: 4. Germline CDR1 SGHAT, CDR2 FQNNGV. This CDR3 comprises 15 residues. CDR3 loop: CASSLNPSGSNEQFF. CDR3 nucleotide sequence: TGTGCCAGCAGCTTAAATCCTAGCGGGAGCAATGAGCAGTTCTTC.

There are many counts of this clonotype. The gene calls are TRBV28 and TRBJ2-7; D may be TRBD1 or TRBD2 (5 bases each). The CDR3 has 15 amino acids. V lost 5 bases and J 2 bases, leaving 16 bases between the germline ends. Germline CDR1 reads MDHEN; CDR2 reads SYDVKM. The CDR3 DNA is TGTGCCAGCAGTCCCCCCCGGGGCTTTCCCTACGAGCAGTACTTC. It translates to CASSPPRGFPYEQYF.

The chain is built from TRBV5-1 and TRBJ2-2; D is unresolved. This CDR3 is built from 12 residues. The germline V and J ends were trimmed by 5 bases and 6 bases, with 8 bases remaining between them. CDR1 is SGHRS and CDR2 is YFSETQ in the germline V gene. CDR3 sequence (DNA): TGCGCCAGCAGTTTTTTGGCCGGGGAGCTGTTTTTT. This sequence encodes CASSFLAGELFF.